This entry lists 31 T cell receptor beta chains sequenced from one sample in a study of blood T cell repertoires in COVID-19. The data were produced by immunoSEQ multiplex PCR, yet TCRdb's version contains in-frame clones alone and is incomplete. Seen here are 5,700 or so clones, around 85% observed once, and the top ten hold roughly 13%. The sample taken for sequencing was peripheral blood. These receptors were obtained from a human donor in a cohort sampled during active COVID-19.

The chain is built from TRBV9 and TRBJ1-5; no definite D call. Per germline, CDR1 SGDLS and CDR2 YYNGEE. This CDR3 is 15 amino acids long. With 2 bases removed from V and 0 bases from J, the gap between germline ends came to 9 bases. In nucleotides, the CDR3 is TGTGCCAGCAGCGTGGGAGTTTATAGCAATCAGCCCCAGCATTTT. Residues: CASSVGVYSNQPQHF.

V gene TRBV19 combines with J gene TRBJ2-1; TRBD2 might be the D (5 bases). The CDR3 consists of 17 residues. Germline V gene data show CDR1 as LNHDA and CDR2 as SQIVND (reference sequence). Trimming shortened V by 0 bases and J by 4 bases, and 16 bases separated the two germline ends. DNA of the CDR3: TGTGCCAGTAGTATAGATCATCGACTACCCGGTTACAATGAGCAGTTCTTC. Translating it yields CASSIDHRLPGYNEQFF.

Regarding this clone: Mismatch with germline at one junction end may stem from a read error. This sequence joins TRBV7-2 and TRBJ1-5; D is unclear. The CDR3 consists of 13 residues. CDR1 SGHTA and CDR2 FQGNSA come from the germline V gene. Here the CDR3 DNA reads TGTGCCAGCAGCTTAGACAGCAAGCAGCCCCAGCATTTT. It codes for CASSLDSKQPQHF.

This clone was detected once. The V and J genes are TRBV3-1 (or the pseudogene TRBV3-2) and TRBJ2-2; D is perhaps TRBD2 (5 bases). The V end was cut by 5 bases, the J end by 0 bases, with 13 bases between. The germline V gene has CDR1 LGHDT and CDR2 YNNKEL (reference sequence). CDR3 length equals 16 residues. The CDR3 coding sequence is TGTGCCAGCAGCACCGAGAGGGCGGCGAACACCGGGGAGCTGTTTTTT. Protein sequence: CASSTERAANTGELFF.

The V call is TRBV24-1, the J call TRBJ2-4, with a weak D call TRBD2 (6 bases). The CDR3 consists of 12 residues. V was trimmed by 9 bases and J by 6 bases, leaving 11 bases between them. Germline CDR1 KGHDR, CDR2 SFDVKD. CDR3 amino acids: CATRRDLNIQYF. CDR3 nucleotides: TGTGCCACCCGCAGGGACTTAAACATTCAGTACTTC.

This chain connects TRBV18 to TRBJ2-2; possible D gene TRBD1, 6 bases. The germline V gene encodes CDR1 KGHSH and CDR2 LQKENI. This CDR3 region has 17 residues. Trimming took 6 bases from V and 0 from J, leaving 17 bases between them. CDR3 residues: CASSTIPQGSNTGELFF. CDR3 bases: TGTGCCAGCTCGACGATACCTCAGGGGTCGAACACCGGGGAGCTGTTTTTT.

The chain uses TRBV5-1 and TRBJ1-4; D is unresolved. The ends were cut back, 2 bases at V and 3 bases at J, with 11 bases in the middle. The CDR3 covers 15 residues. CDR1 and CDR2 from the germline V gene are SGHRS and YFSETQ. Here the CDR3 reads CASSLGRTANEKLFF. The CDR3 coding sequence is TGCGCCAGCAGCTTAGGGAGGACCGCTAATGAAAAACTGTTTTTT.

The chain joins TRBV24-1 to TRBJ2-3; 9 nucleotides match TRBD2. V was clipped by 4 bases and J by 0 bases; unmatched bases: 10. The CDR3 is made up of 18 amino acids. Germline CDR1 and CDR2: KGHDR and SFDVKD. In nucleotides, the CDR3 is TGTGCCACCAGTGACTCCTCGATCCTAGCGGGAAGCACAGATACGCAGTATTTT. Translating it yields CATSDSSILAGSTDTQYF.

V is TRBV5-4 and J is TRBJ2-5; D is possibly TRBD1 (6 bases). Germline assignment: CDR1 SGHNT and CDR2 YYREEE (reference sequence). V was pared by 4 bases and J by 4 bases, with 8 bases between. The CDR3 spans 12 residues. The CDR3 loop reads CASSTDRETQYF. The CDR3 bases are TGTGCCAGCAGCACGGACAGAGAGACCCAGTACTTC.

V is TRBV18 and J is TRBJ2-1; no reliable D call. The V and J ends lost 0 bases and 2 bases respectively, with 8 bases between them. The CDR3 covers 15 residues. The germline gives CDR1 KGHSH, CDR2 LQKENI. Written as DNA, the CDR3 is TGTGCCAGCTCACCACCGCTGGCAACCTACAATGAGCAGTTCTTC. Translation: CASSPPLATYNEQFF.

The chain recombines TRBV18 with TRBJ2-7; 11 bases agree with TRBD2. Trimming took 5 bases from V and 3 from J; bases not matched to a gene: 6. The germline V gene encodes CDR1 KGHSH and CDR2 LQKENI. The CDR3 is 15 amino acids. CDR3 sequence (DNA): TGTGCCAGCTCATCGACCGGGACTAGCGGCTACGAGCAGTACTTC. Amino acid sequence: CASSSTGTSGYEQYF.

V gene TRBV6-4 combines with J gene TRBJ1-2; 10 bases align to TRBD1. V was pared by 4 bases and J by 4 bases, with 3 bases of the junction left unmatched. The CDR3 consists of 14 residues. The germline gives CDR1 MRHNA, CDR2 SNTAGT. CDR3: CASSARTGGYGYTF. The CDR3 DNA follows: TGTGCCAGCAGTGCCCGGACAGGGGGCTATGGCTACACCTTC.

CDR3 nucleotide sequence: TGCAGCGTTGGACGAACGGGACAGGGGTATGGGGAGACCCAGTACTTC. As protein: CSVGRTGQGYGETQYF. The chain carries TRBV29-1 and TRBJ2-5, with TRBD1 matching 10 bases. This CDR3 contains 16 residues. Per germline, CDR1 SQVTM and CDR2 ANQGSEA. The trim removed 4 bases at V and 5 bases at J, leaving 13 bases unmatched.

This clone was counted only a few times. The chain carries TRBV7-2 and TRBJ2-7; 8 nucleotides agree with TRBD2. Germline CDR1 SGHTA, CDR2 FQGNSA. V trimming: 5 bases; J trimming: 2 bases; junction bases outside the gene matches: 11. This CDR3 has 16 amino acids. The CDR3 coding sequence is TGTGCCAGCAGCAATCTAGCGGGCGGAACAACCTACGAGCAGTACTTC. Translated: CASSNLAGGTTYEQYF.

The genes are TRBV18 and TRBJ2-3, with 10 bases fitting TRBD2. Germline trimming cut 3 bases from V and 6 bases from J; bases unmatched to any gene: 9. Germline V gives CDR1 KGHSH, CDR2 LQKENI. The CDR3 contains 16 residues. CDR3 coding DNA: TGTGCCAGCTCACCTTTAAAGCGGGAGGGTGTGGATACGCAGTATTTT. Translating it yields CASSPLKREGVDTQYF.

The genes are TRBV6-2 or TRBV6-3 and TRBJ2-1, with 12 nucleotides matching TRBD2. The germline V gene encodes CDR1 MNHEY and CDR2 SVGEGT. This CDR3 comprises 17 residues. The trim removed 6 bases at V and 9 bases at J, leaving 15 bases unmatched. For the CDR3, the DNA is TGTGCCAGCAGCTCCGGGCTAGCGGGAGGGCCCCGCGGTGAGCAGTTCTTC. Its translation: CASSSGLAGGPRGEQFF.

The V gene is TRBV10-2, the J gene TRBJ1-5, with D hard to call. Germline CDR1 WSHSY, CDR2 SAAADI. The CDR3 loop spans 14 amino acids. V was shortened by 4 bases and J by 1 base, with 8 bases between the two germline ends. CDR3 in amino acids: CASSVTQSNQPQHF. In DNA form, the CDR3 reads TGCGCCAGCAGTGTGACACAGAGCAATCAGCCCCAGCATTTT.

CDR3 loop: CASSFGTPGYNEQFF. CDR3 sequence (DNA): TGTGCCAGCAGCTTCGGGACTCCTGGCTACAATGAGCAGTTCTTC. The V gene is TRBV7-2, the J gene TRBJ2-1; D might be TRBD2 (6 bases). The germline CDR1 and CDR2 sequences are SGHTA and FQGNSA. V dropped 3 bases and J dropped 3 bases, with 12 bases sitting between them. The CDR3 spans 15 residues.

This chain uses TRBV24-1 with TRBJ2-1; TRBD2 matches 12 bases. The germline CDR1 and CDR2 sequences are KGHDR and SFDVKD. V dropped 4 bases and J dropped 7; count of bases not matched to a gene: 4. This CDR3 region has 15 residues. The CDR3 nucleotides are TGTGCCACCAGTGACCCTAGCGGGGGGGGGAATGAGCAGTTCTTC. Protein sequence: CATSDPSGGGNEQFF.

This chain uses TRBV11-2 with TRBJ2-5, with TRBD2 matching 10 bases. With 0 bases clipped from V and 4 bases from J, the junction kept 8 bases outside the gene matches. Germline values: CDR1 SGHAT, CDR2 FQNNGV. CDR3 length: 17 amino acids. CDR3 sequence: CASSLDQVAGGRETQYF. The CDR3, as DNA: TGTGCCAGCAGCTTAGATCAGGTAGCGGGAGGTAGAGAGACCCAGTACTTC.

The V and J genes are TRBV28 and TRBJ1-2; 7 bases align to TRBD1. Germline V CDR1 and CDR2: MDHEN, SYDVKM. This CDR3 is built from 14 residues. The V and J ends lost 5 bases and 3 bases, in that order; junction bases with no gene match: 6. As DNA, the CDR3 is TGTGCCAGCAGTCCGACAGGGACCTACTATGGCTACACCTTC. Its protein product is CASSPTGTYYGYTF.

The rearrangement joins TRBV30 to TRBJ2-7; 10 bases agree with TRBD1. CDR1 GTSNPN and CDR2 SVGIG come from the germline V gene (reference sequence). The V segment lost 1 base and the J segment 3 bases; nucleotides outside the gene matches: 6. The CDR3 has 15 amino acids. The CDR3 protein is CAWSGGQGRYYEQYF. The DNA of the CDR3 is TGTGCCTGGAGTGGGGGACAGGGGAGATACTACGAGCAGTACTTC.

The rearrangement uses TRBV7-3 and TRBJ2-1, with D tentatively TRBD2 (6 bases). Germline CDR1 is SGHTA and CDR2 is FQGTGA. The CDR3 is 21 amino acids. Trimming stripped 1 base from V and 1 base from J, with 26 bases between. The CDR3 sequence: CASSLIGVRTIAPISYNEQFF. The CDR3, as DNA: TGTGCCAGCAGCTTAATTGGAGTGAGGACTATAGCCCCAATATCCTACAATGAGCAGTTCTTC.

V gene TRBV15 combines with J gene TRBJ2-2, with TRBD1 identical over 8 bases. J was trimmed by 6 bases and V by 5 bases; bases with no gene match: 8. CDR1 and CDR2 from the germline V gene are LNHNV and YYDKDF (reference sequence). The CDR3 has 15 residues. Here the CDR3 DNA reads TGTGCCACCAGCCCAGACAGGGGAAAAGCCGGGGAGCTGTTTTTT. It encodes CATSPDRGKAGELFF. Looking up the rest from reference TRBV15 and TRBJ2-2 gives the full variable domain: DAMVIQNPRYQVTQFGKPVTLSCSQTLNHNVMYWYQQKSSQAPKLLFHYYDKDFNNEADTPDNFQSRRPNTSFCFLDIRSPGLGDTAMYLCATSPDRGKAGELFFGEGSRLTVL.

This CDR3 reads CASSQAGGANQPQHF. As DNA, the CDR3 is TGTGCCAGCAGCCAAGCAGGGGGCGCGAATCAGCCCCAGCATTTT. V and J are TRBV3-1 (or the pseudogene TRBV3-2) and TRBJ1-5; 8 nucleotides match TRBD1. From germline, CDR1 is LGHDT and CDR2 YNNKEL (reference sequence). J gave up 4 bases and V 1 base, and 3 bases lay outside the gene matches. The CDR3 contains 15 residues.

This chain uses TRBV7-9 with TRBJ2-7, with unresolved D. Trimming took off 4 bases at V and 4 bases at J, with 11 bases between the two ends. This CDR3 spans 13 amino acids. Germline values: CDR1 SEHNR, CDR2 FQNEAQ (reference sequence). CDR3 sequence reads: CASSSPLSYEQYF. For the CDR3, the DNA is TGTGCCAGCAGCTCCCCTTTATCGTACGAGCAGTACTTC.

A single count supports this clone. The chain combines TRBV27 with TRBJ2-7, with TRBD2 matching over 8 bases. The CDR3 consists of 14 residues. Looked up from germline, CDR1 is MNHEY and CDR2 is SMNVEV (reference sequence). Trimming took 8 bases from V and 6 from J; bases not matched to a gene: 12. CDR3 nucleotides: TGTGCCAGCGGACCCATGCGGGAGGCCCCCGAGCAGTACTTC. Translated, it gives CASGPMREAPEQYF.

The CDR3 nucleotides read TGTGCCAGCAGCTTGGGACTAGAGGGCTACGAGCAGTACTTC. This encodes CASSLGLEGYEQYF. The chain links TRBV5-6 to TRBJ2-7; perhaps TRBD2 as D (6 bases). V shed 0 bases and J shed 3 bases, with 10 bases lying between them. CDR1 is SGHDT and CDR2 is YYEEEE in the germline V gene. The CDR3 totals 14 residues.

V gene TRBV7-8 combines with J gene TRBJ2-2; perhaps TRBD2 as D (5 bases). V dropped 2 bases and J dropped 13 bases, with 17 bases sitting between them. Germline lookup yields CDR1 SGHVS and CDR2 FQNEAQ. This CDR3 has 14 residues. The CDR3 DNA is TGTGCCAGCAGCTTACCGACTCTAACGGGGATGCTGTTTTTT. This translates into CASSLPTLTGMLFF.

V is TRBV4-1 and J is TRBJ2-1, with a weak D call TRBD1 (6 bases). Germline CDR1 MGHRA, CDR2 YSYEKL. Between the trimmed V and J ends, which lost 1 base and 3 bases, there was a span of 7 bases. The CDR3 contains 14 residues. The CDR3 loop is CASSQAGHYNEQFF. The CDR3 DNA sequence: TGCGCCAGCAGCCAAGCGGGACACTACAATGAGCAGTTCTTC.

This clone was seen a few times. The chain links TRBV7-2 to TRBJ2-3; D possibly corresponds to TRBD1 (5 bases). CDR3 length equals 16 residues. Germline CDR1 reads SGHTA; CDR2 reads FQGNSA. Trimming removed 6 bases at V and 2 bases at J, with 18 bases between. CDR3 in DNA: TGTGCCAGCAGTAACCCACCTGGGGCAGTCACAGATACGCAGTATTTT. Translated, it gives CASSNPPGAVTDTQYF.